Shown below are 30 T cell receptor beta chains from a single sample sequenced in a study of T cell clonotyping in hematopoietic cell transplantation. Here immunoSEQ multiplex PCR was the method, and the copy in TCRdb shows in-frame clones only, minus some. Among about 16,000 clones listed, roughly 90% were seen once. The specimen sequenced was peripheral blood mononuclear cells. The receptors stem from a man in his forties or fifties in good health. Some clones in this sample may be carry-over from other donors' samples.

The genes are TRBV7-2 and TRBJ2-1; 7 nucleotides agree with TRBD2. The germline gives CDR1 SGHTA, CDR2 FQGNSA. V trimming: 4 bases; J trimming: 6 bases; junction bases outside the gene matches: 9. The CDR3 consists of 15 residues. CDR3 bases: TGTGCCAGCAGCTACGAGCGGGGACTCGGCAATGAGCAGTTCTTC. This sequence encodes CASSYERGLGNEQFF. Looking up the rest from reference TRBV7-2 and TRBJ2-1 gives the full variable domain: GAGVSQSPSNKVTEKGKDVELRCDPISGHTALYWYRQSLGQGLEFLIYFQGNSAPDKSGLPSDRFSAERTGGSVSTLTIQRTQQEDSAVYLCASSYERGLGNEQFFGPGTRLTVL.

The CDR3 nucleotides are TGTGCCAGCAGAGGGTTTAGCAATCAGCCCCAGCATTTT. Translation: CASRGFSNQPQHF. The gene calls are TRBV28 and TRBJ1-5; D gene unclear. CDR3 length: 13 residues. Trimming removed 6 bases at V and 0 bases at J, with 6 bases between. Germline values: CDR1 MDHEN, CDR2 SYDVKM.

J is TRBJ2-3 and V is TRBV6-1, with D unresolved. The CDR3 consists of 11 residues. Germline V gene lookup returns CDR1 MNHNS and CDR2 SASEGT. Between the trimmed V and J ends, which lost 4 bases and 14 bases, there was a span of 13 bases. In DNA form, the CDR3 reads TGTGCCAGCAGTGCCCGCTTGGGTAGGTATTTT. Its protein product is CASSARLGRYF.

The rearrangement links TRBV30 to TRBJ2-7; 8 positions match TRBD1. Looked up from germline, CDR1 is GTSNPN and CDR2 is SVGIG (reference sequence). The CDR3 loop spans 16 amino acids. Trimming at V came to 0 bases and at J to 4 bases, leaving 11 bases not matched to a gene. Here the CDR3 DNA reads TGTGCCTGGAGTGTAGGGGGCAGGGGGCGATCTTACGAGCAGTACTTC. Translated, it gives CAWSVGGRGRSYEQYF.

This chain joins TRBV10-3 and TRBJ2-4; weak D call: TRBD2 (5 bases). Germline lookup yields CDR1 ENHRY and CDR2 SYGVKD. The CDR3 consists of 13 residues. With 0 bases removed from V and 13 bases from J, the gap between germline ends came to 13 bases. The CDR3 reads CAISESRETVQYF. In DNA form, the CDR3 reads TGTGCCATCAGTGAGTCGAGGGAAACTGTGCAGTACTTC.

CDR3 DNA: TGTGCCAGCCGGCTTCGATGGCTCTTCGGGGGCGAGCAGTACTTC. Protein sequence: CASRLRWLFGGEQYF. The V gene is TRBV27, the J gene TRBJ2-7, with D maybe TRBD2 (6 bases). V was clipped by 8 bases and J by 6 bases, with 23 bases between them. Germline V gene data show CDR1 as MNHEY and CDR2 as SMNVEV (reference sequence). There are 15 residues in the CDR3.

This chain joins TRBV28 and TRBJ2-2; D ambiguous. CDR1 and CDR2 (germline): MDHEN, SYDVKM. The germline V and J ends were trimmed by 7 bases and 6 bases, with 15 bases remaining between them. The CDR3 contains 14 residues. CDR3 coding DNA: TGTGCCAGCACCCACCGGGCGATCGCCGGGGAGCTGTTTTTT. Its translation: CASTHRAIAGELFF.

This chain connects TRBV29-1 to TRBJ1-5; a weak D match, TRBD1 (5 bases). Trimming cost V 0 bases and J 7 bases, with 13 bases left between them. From germline, CDR1 is SQVTM and CDR2 ANQGSEA. The CDR3 contains 14 residues. As DNA, the CDR3 is TGCAGCGTTGAAGAGGGGAGGGGAGAACAGCCCCAGCATTTT. Its translation is CSVEEGRGEQPQHF.

The chain recombines TRBV4-1 with TRBJ1-4; D gene ambiguous. The germline V gene encodes CDR1 MGHRA and CDR2 YSYEKL. The CDR3 extends over 13 amino acids. V lost 1 base and J 5 bases, leaving 5 bases between the germline ends. The CDR3 region is CASSQGRNEKLFF. CDR3 nucleotides: TGCGCCAGCAGCCAAGGCCGCAATGAAAAACTGTTTTTT.

CDR3 residues: CASRSQASSYEQYF. CDR3 nucleotides: TGTGCCAGCAGGTCACAGGCCAGCTCCTACGAGCAGTACTTC. The chain uses TRBV2 and TRBJ2-7; a weak D match, TRBD1 (5 bases). The CDR3 has 14 amino acids. V dropped 6 bases and J dropped 0 bases, with 12 bases sitting between them. The germline CDR1 and CDR2 sequences are SNHLY and FYNNEI.

The chain is built from TRBV11-3 and TRBJ1-2, with D perhaps TRBD1 (5 bases). V was trimmed by 1 base and J by 7 bases, leaving 7 bases between them. The CDR3 loop spans 12 amino acids. Germline V CDR1 and CDR2: SGHNT, YENEEA. CDR3 region: CASSLGGAGYTF. Here the CDR3 DNA reads TGTGCCAGCAGCTTAGGGGGCGCTGGCTACACCTTC. The full variable domain, rest sourced from reference TRBV11-3 and TRBJ1-2, is EAGVVQSPRYKIIEKKQPVAFWCNPISGHNTLYWYLQNLGQGPELLIRYENEEAVDDSQLPKDRFSAERLKGVDSTLKIQPAELGDSAVYLCASSLGGAGYTFGSGTRLTVV.

The chain recombines TRBV28 with TRBJ1-5, with TRBD1 as a possible D gene (6 bases). V lost 3 bases and J 6 bases, leaving 12 bases between the germline ends. The germline gives CDR1 MDHEN, CDR2 SYDVKM. The CDR3 runs 14 residues. CDR3 loop: CASSFPQTGQPQHF. The CDR3 DNA sequence: TGTGCCAGCAGTTTCCCCCAGACAGGTCAGCCCCAGCATTTT.

The chain employs TRBV30 and TRBJ2-2; D call uncertain. CDR3 length equals 14 residues. Trimming took off 3 bases at V and 6 bases at J, with 14 bases between the two ends. CDR1 and CDR2 (germline): GTSNPN, SVGIG (reference sequence). The CDR3: CAWRLGHAAGELFF. The CDR3 coding sequence is TGTGCCTGGAGGTTAGGGCATGCCGCCGGGGAGCTGTTTTTT. Variable domain in full (rest from reference TRBV30 and TRBJ2-2): SQTIHQWPATLVQPVGSPLSLECTVEGTSNPNLYWYRQAAGRGLQLLFYSVGIGQISSEVPQNLSASRPQDRQFILSSKKLLLSDSGFYLCAWRLGHAAGELFFGEGSRLTVL.

The rearrangement joins TRBV4-1 to TRBJ1-2; D gene ambiguous. The V end lost 0 bases, the J end lost 1 base, and 9 bases lay between the germline ends. The CDR3 contains 15 residues. Germline V gene sequence: CDR1 MGHRA, CDR2 YSYEKL. CDR3 sequence (DNA): TGCGCCAGCAGCCAAGACACCGCGCTTAACTATGGCTACACCTTC. Amino acids: CASSQDTALNYGYTF.

The CDR3 protein is CASSEKGAIDEQYF. CDR3 sequence (DNA): TGTGCCAGCAGTGAGAAGGGGGCAATCGACGAGCAGTACTTC. This sequence joins TRBV25-1 and TRBJ2-7, with 7 bases lining up with TRBD1. Germline V lookup: CDR1 MGHDK, CDR2 SYGVNS. Losses at the gene ends were 3 bases for V and 5 bases for J; bases not matched to a gene: 7. The CDR3 runs to 14 residues.

This clone was seen only once. The chain carries TRBV5-6 and TRBJ2-3, with 11 bases aligning to TRBD1. The CDR3 consists of 16 residues. Losses at the gene ends were 0 bases for V and 4 bases for J; bases not matched to a gene: 4. CDR1 is SGHDT and CDR2 is YYEEEE in the germline V gene. Here the CDR3 DNA reads TGTGCCAGCAGCTTGGAGGGACAGGGGGTGGCAGATACGCAGTATTTT. This encodes CASSLEGQGVADTQYF.

V and J are TRBV6-5 and TRBJ1-6; tentatively, D is TRBD1 (6 bases). Trimming cost V 2 bases and J 7 bases, with 9 bases left between them. CDR3 size: 14 residues. Germline CDR1 MNHEY, CDR2 SVGAGI. CDR3 nucleotides: TGTGCCAGCAGTTACAGGGGGGCGAATTCACCCCTCCACTTT. Protein sequence: CASSYRGANSPLHF.

V and J are TRBV29-1 and TRBJ2-7; maybe TRBD2 (6 bases). The germline V gene encodes CDR1 SQVTM and CDR2 ANQGSEA. The CDR3 runs 14 residues. V was pared by 3 bases and J by 3 bases, with 15 bases between. This CDR3 reads CSVDFGGGIYEQYF. The CDR3 nucleotides are TGCAGCGTTGATTTCGGGGGTGGTATCTACGAGCAGTACTTC.

V and J are TRBV5-6 and TRBJ1-1; D is uncertain. The V end lost 4 bases, the J end lost 2 bases, and 6 bases lay between the germline ends. The CDR3 is 12 amino acids. Germline-derived CDR1 and CDR2 are SGHDT and YYEEEE. The CDR3 coding sequence is TGTGCCAGCAGCCGTTCCAACACTGAAGCTTTCTTT. It is translated as CASSRSNTEAFF.

This chain uses TRBV4-1 with TRBJ1-2, with 10 bases aligning to TRBD1. The CDR3 is made up of 19 amino acids. Losses at the gene ends were 2 bases for V and 1 base for J; bases not matched to a gene: 13. Germline V gene sequence: CDR1 MGHRA, CDR2 YSYEKL. The CDR3 sequence: CASSQINGFGTGDNYGYTF. CDR3 nucleotides: TGCGCCAGCAGCCAAATAAATGGCTTCGGGACAGGGGATAACTATGGCTACACCTTC.

The chain joins TRBV7-9 to TRBJ2-4; TRBD2 matches 14 bases. The CDR3 has 19 amino acids. Germline trimming cut 5 bases from V and 3 bases from J; bases unmatched to any gene: 12. Per germline, CDR1 SEHNR and CDR2 FQNEAQ (reference sequence). The CDR3 region has the DNA TGTGCCAGCAGCACCTCCTCGGGACTAGCGGGGGTAGTCAAAAACATTCAGTACTTC. Residues: CASSTSSGLAGVVKNIQYF. Drawing the rest from reference TRBV7-9 and TRBJ2-4, the complete variable domain is DTGVSQNPRHKITKRGQNVTFRCDPISEHNRLYWYRQTLGQGPEFLTYFQNEAQLEKSRLLSDRFSAERPKGSFSTLEIQRTEQGDSAMYLCASSTSSGLAGVVKNIQYFGAGTRLSVL.

The count of this clone is one. This chain links TRBV2 with TRBJ1-5, with D possibly being TRBD1 (6 bases). The V and J ends lost 5 bases and 5 bases respectively, with 10 bases between them. Germline V gives CDR1 SNHLY, CDR2 FYNNEI. The CDR3 has 13 residues. The CDR3 DNA follows: TGTGCCAGCAGTCCAGGGGAGTATCAGCCCCAGCATTTT. Its translation is CASSPGEYQPQHF.

The V and J genes are TRBV28 and TRBJ1-2; unclear D gene. With 7 bases removed from V and 4 bases from J, the gap between germline ends came to 16 bases. The CDR3 has 14 amino acids. Germline V CDR1 and CDR2: MDHEN, SYDVKM. CDR3 nucleotides: TGTGCCAGCACAAAACCGGGGATGGGCTATGGCTACACCTTC. It encodes CASTKPGMGYGYTF.

The chain is built from TRBV5-1 and TRBJ2-5, with 12 nucleotides matching TRBD1. This CDR3 is 15 amino acids long. Per the germline V gene, CDR1 is SGHRS and CDR2 is YFSETQ. The V gene end was trimmed by 4 bases and the J gene end by 4 bases; junction bases not matched to a gene: 5. The CDR3 is CASSEGQGAGETQYF. The CDR3 nucleotides are TGCGCCAGCAGCGAGGGACAGGGGGCAGGAGAGACCCAGTACTTC. Variable domain in full (rest from reference TRBV5-1 and TRBJ2-5): KAGVTQTPRYLIKTRGQQVTLSCSPISGHRSVSWYQQTPGQGLQFLFEYFSETQRNKGNFPGRFSGRQFSNSRSEMNVSTLELGDSALYLCASSEGQGAGETQYFGPGTRLLVL.

This rearrangement joins TRBV6-5 to TRBJ2-7; unclear D gene. Trimming stripped 4 bases from V and 3 bases from J, with 4 bases between. The CDR3 sequence is 11 residues long. Germline CDR1 is MNHEY and CDR2 is SVGAGI. CDR3 protein: CASSFDYEQYF. As DNA, the CDR3 is TGTGCCAGCAGTTTCGACTACGAGCAGTACTTC.

The chain couples TRBV30 to TRBJ1-2, with D hard to call. The CDR3 spans 13 residues. Between the trimmed V and J ends, which lost 1 base and 8 bases, there was a span of 14 bases. Per germline, CDR1 GTSNPN and CDR2 SVGIG (reference sequence). This CDR3 reads CAWSGDKVGGYTF. CDR3 DNA: TGTGCCTGGAGTGGTGACAAGGTCGGGGGCTACACCTTC.

V gene TRBV7-9 combines with J gene TRBJ1-1; D uncertain. Germline lookup yields CDR1 SEHNR and CDR2 FQNEAQ (reference sequence). This CDR3 is built from 11 residues. The ends were cut back, 3 bases at V and 6 bases at J, with 5 bases in the middle. CDR3 DNA sequence: TGTGCCAGCAGCTTTGGCCCTGAAGCTTTCTTT. Its protein is CASSFGPEAFF.

The chain combines TRBV4-1 with TRBJ1-2, with D unresolved. The CDR3 loop spans 15 amino acids. Trimming stripped 0 bases from V and 4 bases from J, with 12 bases between. Germline V gene lookup returns CDR1 MGHRA and CDR2 YSYEKL. CDR3 nucleotide sequence: TGCGCCAGCAGCCAAGAATCTGCACCCACCTATGGCTACACCTTC. Its protein is CASSQESAPTYGYTF.

The genes are TRBV4-2 and TRBJ2-2, with 8 nucleotides matching TRBD2. The CDR3 consists of 18 residues. The germline gives CDR1 LGHNA, CDR2 YNFKEQ. J was trimmed by 1 base and V by 4 bases; bases with no gene match: 11. The CDR3 nucleotides read TGTGCCAGCAGCCTCCCTCTGGGCGGGGGGCAGAACACCGGGGAGCTGTTTTTT. Its protein product is CASSLPLGGGQNTGELFF.

This chain joins TRBV6-1 and TRBJ2-3; 10 nucleotides match TRBD2. V trimming: 2 bases; J trimming: 1 base; junction bases outside the gene matches: 3. Germline assignment: CDR1 MNHNS and CDR2 SASEGT. There are 16 residues in the CDR3. The CDR3: CASSESLAGGTDTQYF. CDR3 nucleotide sequence: TGTGCCAGCAGTGAATCGCTAGCGGGGGGCACAGATACGCAGTATTTT.